The 24 T cell receptor beta chains presented below share a single source sample, sequenced in a study of tissue T cells after allogeneic stem cell transplantation. This table comes from immunoSEQ multiplex PCR, and its TCRdb copy is limited to in-frame clones, with some not included. The sample has thousands of clones; around 43% are singletons. Time point specified: mouse harvest day 14 after allogeneic transplant. Each mouse received 10^7 T-cell-depleted marrow cells plus 10^6 splenic CD5+ T cells by tail vein. Sample: gut tissue. These receptors were taken from a female BALB/c mouse given C57BL/6 T cells with graft-versus-host disease after an allogeneic hematopoietic cell transplant.

This clone rates as medium-sized. Here the gene names and germline are mouse. The read ends 1 residue shy of where the CDR3 ends; the end is completed using the germline J gene. The rearrangement links TRBV13-2 to TRBJ2-7, with 11 bases identical to TRBD2. Per the germline V gene, CDR1 is NNHNN and CDR2 is SYGAGS (reference sequence). The ends lost 7 bases at V and 5 bases at J; junction bases unmatched: 2. This CDR3 contains 12 residues. The part of the CDR3 DNA that was read is TGTGCCAGCTGGACTGGGGGGAATGAACAGTAC. This sequence encodes CASWTGGNEQY. The full CDR3 reads CASWTGGNEQYF.

This clone has just a few counts. Gene names and germline refer to mouse. The read terminates 1 residue before the CDR3 end, so the remaining end is supplied by the germline J gene. V gene TRBV31 combines with J gene TRBJ2-2; D gene uncertain. The CDR3 sequence is 13 residues long. V was shortened by 3 bases and J by 0 bases, with 5 bases between the two germline ends. Germline V gene lookup returns CDR1 GKSSPN and CDR2 SITVG. The CDR3 DNA, read in part, is TGTGCCTGGAGCCAATCAAACACCGGGCAGCTCTAC. Amino acid sequence: CAWSQSNTGQLY. The full CDR3 sequence reads CAWSQSNTGQLYF.

In regard to this clone: Gene names and germline match the mouse. Read data end 1 residue before the CDR3 end; the end is taken from the germline J gene. This sequence joins TRBV23 and TRBJ2-3; the D call TRBD2 from the table was never checked on the DNA. The CDR3 extends over 14 amino acids. Germline values: CDR1 KGHTA, CDR2 FQNQQP. The sequenced CDR3 bases are TGCTCCAGCAGTCAACTGGGGGGGTCAGAAACGCTGTAT. This codes for CSSSQLGGSETLY. The whole CDR3 protein reads CSSSQLGGSETLYF.

A word on this clone: Germline and genes: mouse. From the germline J gene comes the end of the CDR3, since the read stops 1 residue before it. At the DNA level, this CDR3 is encoded by other sequences in the same sample as well. The J gene is TRBJ2-4, the V gene TRBV12-1; 9 nucleotides match TRBD2. The V gene end was trimmed by 4 bases and the J gene end by 3 bases; junction bases not matched to a gene: 1. The germline gives CDR1 SGHSN, CDR2 HYEKVE. This CDR3 region has 13 residues. The DNA read from the CDR3 is TGTGCCAGCTCCGGGACTGGGCAAAACACCTTGTAC. It specifies CASSGTGQNTLY. In full, the CDR3 is CASSGTGQNTLYF.

This clone was counted a few times. The gene names given are mouse names. The read stops 1 residue short of the end of the CDR3; the missing end is completed from the germline J gene. The J gene is TRBJ2-5, the V gene TRBV16; 8 bases fit TRBD1. The CDR3 length is 16 residues. The V segment lost 0 bases and the J segment 8 bases; nucleotides outside the gene matches: 10. CDR1 is SGHSA and CDR2 is FRNQAP in the germline V gene. CDR3: CASSLDGQGAWGTQYF. Partial CDR3 DNA: TGTGCAAGCAGCTTAGATGGGCAGGGGGCTTGGGGCACCCAGTAC.

A note on this clone: Germline and genes here are mouse. From the germline J gene comes the end of the CDR3, since the read stops 1 residue before it. V usage is TRBV13-2 and J usage is TRBJ1-5; D gene unclear. This CDR3 is 10 amino acids long. V was cut by 3 bases and J by 7 bases, with 2 bases left in between. Germline V lookup: CDR1 NNHNN, CDR2 SYGAGS (reference sequence). The CDR3 region is CASGGQAPLF. CDR3 DNA (partial): TGTGCCAGCGGTGGTCAGGCTCCGCTT.

By proportion, this clone is medium-sized. Gene names refer to mouse genes. The read ends 1 residue early relative to the CDR3; the germline J gene fills the gap. The rearrangement joins TRBV13-3 to TRBJ2-3; D might be TRBD2 (6 bases). CDR1 and CDR2 (germline): NNHDY, SYVADS. Trimming took off 3 bases at V and 0 bases at J, with 11 bases between the two ends. The CDR3 is 15 residues long. Here the CDR3 reads CASSVLGPSAETLYF. The DNA read from the CDR3 is TGTGCCAGCAGTGTCCTGGGGCCTAGTGCAGAAACGCTGTAT.

Regarding this clone: Any gene name here is a mouse gene name. The CDR3 end lies 1 residue beyond the end of the read and is filled in from the germline J gene. This chain joins TRBV23 and TRBJ1-1; the D call of TRBD1 is as the table states it, not checked on the DNA. CDR3 length equals 14 residues. Germline V gives CDR1 KGHTA, CDR2 FQNQQP. This CDR3 reads CSSSQEGVGTEVFF. CDR3 bases read: TGCTCCAGCAGTCAAGAGGGGGTGGGCACAGAAGTCTTC.

In this sample, this clone turned up a few times. Gene names follow the mouse nomenclature. The read stops 1 residue short of the end of the CDR3; the missing end is completed from the germline J gene. The genes are TRBV12-2 and TRBJ2-7, with 9 bases identical to TRBD2. CDR1 is SGHLS and CDR2 is HYDKME in the germline V gene. The ends lost 0 bases at V and 4 bases at J; junction bases unmatched: 3. CDR3 size: 14 residues. CDR3 amino acids: CASSLYWGEYEQYF. The CDR3 DNA, read in part, is TGTGCCAGCTCTCTCTACTGGGGGGAATATGAACAGTAC.

By sample fraction, this clone is medium-sized. The genes and germline here are from mouse. The read gets to within 1 residue of the CDR3 end, and the germline J gene fills in the rest. The chain recombines TRBV26 with TRBJ1-2, with no clear D. In germline, CDR1 is KGHPV, CDR2 FQNQEV (reference sequence). V was pared by 0 bases and J by 0 bases, with 5 bases between. The CDR3 covers 14 residues. The CDR3 loop reads CASSLSGANSDYTF. The part of the CDR3 DNA that was read is TGTGCCAGCAGTCTGTCTGGCGCAAACTCCGACTACACC.

This clone was picked up a small number of times. Mouse gene names and germline throughout. The read falls 1 residue short of the CDR3 end, and the missing part is taken from the germline J gene. The V gene is TRBV16, the J gene TRBJ1-4; weak D call: TRBD1 (6 bases). The CDR3 is 15 amino acids. V lost 0 bases, J lost 2 bases, and 7 bases lay in between. CDR1 is SGHSA and CDR2 is FRNQAP in the germline V gene. The sequenced part of the CDR3 DNA is TGTGCAAGCAGCTTAGAGGGACAATCCAACGAAAGATTATTT. This sequence encodes CASSLEGQSNERLF. The whole CDR3 protein reads CASSLEGQSNERLFF.

Comment on this clone: Gene names and germline match the mouse. Sequencing ends 1 residue short of the CDR3 end; the germline J gene provides the rest. The chain combines TRBV16 with TRBJ2-2, with unresolved D. This CDR3 region has 15 residues. Trimming stripped 1 base from V and 0 bases from J, with 6 bases between. Germline V gene lookup returns CDR1 SGHSA and CDR2 FRNQAP. The CDR3 bases that were read are TGTGCAAGCAGCTTAGCGGGTGCAAACACCGGGCAGCTCTAC. Translating gives CASSLAGANTGQLY. The entire CDR3 protein reads CASSLAGANTGQLYF.

This clone was observed a few times. Germline and genes here are mouse. The read terminates 1 residue before the CDR3 end, so the remaining end is supplied by the germline J gene. The chain joins TRBV31 to TRBJ1-5, with a possible D match to TRBD1 (6 bases). The V end was cut by 1 base, the J end by 3 bases, with 13 bases between. Germline CDR1 reads GKSSPN; CDR2 reads SITVG. CDR3 length: 15 residues. CDR3: CAWSPDRLGNQAPLF. CDR3 bases read: TGTGCCTGGAGTCCTGACAGGCTCGGCAACCAGGCTCCGCTT.

This clone was seen only a few times. Mouse gene names and germline throughout. The read halts 1 residue ahead of the CDR3 end, with the missing end drawn from the germline J gene. The chain has TRBV26 and TRBJ1-2; no firm D call. Deletions cut 2 bases from V and 0 bases from J, with 7 bases between. This CDR3 contains 14 residues. Looked up from germline, CDR1 is KGHPV and CDR2 is FQNQEV (reference sequence). The CDR3 bases that were read are TGTGCCAGCAGTCTGCTGGATGCAAACTCCGACTACACC. Amino acids: CASSLLDANSDYT. The whole CDR3 protein is CASSLLDANSDYTF.

By its share, this clone is large. Gene names denote mouse genes. Read sequence stops 1 residue before the CDR3 end, and the germline J gene provides the missing end. The chain has TRBV12-2 and TRBJ2-1, with 10 bases matching TRBD1. V lost 3 bases to trimming and J lost 5 bases; unmatched junction nucleotides: 3. CDR3 size: 14 residues. Germline loops: CDR1 SGHLS, CDR2 HYDKME. Here the CDR3 reads CASSAGTGDAEQFF. The sequenced part of the CDR3 DNA is TGTGCCAGCTCTGCCGGGACAGGGGATGCTGAGCAGTTC.

This clone was detected only a few times. All gene names here are mouse names. The CDR3 extends 1 residue past the end of the read, so its final part is completed from the germline J gene. V and J are TRBV16 and TRBJ1-5; D is unclear. V was pared by 0 bases and J by 4 bases, with 4 bases between. CDR3 size: 13 residues. The germline V gene has CDR1 SGHSA and CDR2 FRNQAP. CDR3 DNA, as far as it was read: TGTGCAAGCAGCTTAGAACAGAACCAGGCTCCGCTT. This gives the protein CASSLEQNQAPL. The entire CDR3 protein reads CASSLEQNQAPLF.

Regarding this clone: Mouse gene names apply. CDR3 DNA (partial): TGTGCCAGCAGTGATCTCGGCCAAGACACCCAGTAC. This translates into CASSDLGQDTQY. The CDR3 in its entirety is CASSDLGQDTQYF. This chain connects TRBV13-3 to TRBJ2-5; no clear D gene. The sequence runs out 1 residue before the end of the CDR3; the remainder is reconstructed from the germline J gene. The CDR3 loop spans 13 amino acids. Germline CDR1 and CDR2: NNHDY and SYVADS. The V end lost 1 base, the J end lost 2 bases, and 5 bases lay between the germline ends.

Comment on this clone: Gene names refer to mouse genes. The sequence runs out 1 residue before the end of the CDR3; the remainder is reconstructed from the germline J gene. The chain is built from TRBV5 and TRBJ2-7; D is unclear. The CDR3 loop spans 11 amino acids. Trimming cost V 3 bases and J 7 bases, with 7 bases left between them. Per germline, CDR1 LGHNA and CDR2 YNLKQL (reference sequence). The CDR3 region is CASSQGEEQYF. Partial CDR3 DNA: TGTGCCAGCAGCCAGGGAGAGGAACAGTAC.

This clone has just one count. All gene names here are mouse names. With the read ending 1 residue before the CDR3 end, the germline J gene is used to fill in that end. V is TRBV23 and J is TRBJ1-4. The CDR3 runs 15 residues. Germline loops: CDR1 KGHTA, CDR2 FQNQQP. The CDR3 loop reads CSSSQGGTSNERLFF. The covered CDR3 bases are TGCTCCAGCAGTCAAGGGGGCACTTCCAACGAAAGATTATTT.

This clone has only a few counts. Gene names follow the mouse nomenclature. The read ends 1 residue shy of where the CDR3 ends; the end is completed using the germline J gene. The chain has TRBV16 and TRBJ1-1; the D is unclear. Per the germline V gene, CDR1 is SGHSA and CDR2 is FRNQAP. The V gene lost 5 bases and the J gene lost 1 base, with 5 bases spanning the gap. The CDR3 sequence is 12 residues long. The CDR3 protein is CASSIQNTEVFF. CDR3 bases read: TGTGCAAGCAGCATTCAAAACACAGAAGTCTTC.

This clone came up a few times. Gene labels here are mouse ones. Read data end 1 residue before the CDR3 end; the end is taken from the germline J gene. J is TRBJ1-5 and V is TRBV13-1; D call uncertain. CDR3 size: 13 residues. Germline assignment: CDR1 NSHNY and CDR2 SYGAGN. Trimming took 5 bases from V and 3 from J, leaving 9 bases between them. CDR3 DNA, as far as it was read: TGTGCCAGCAGACCCGGGATCAACCAGGCTCCGCTT. It yields the protein CASRPGINQAPL. The whole CDR3 reads CASRPGINQAPLF.

By sample fraction, this clone is medium-sized (0.01 to 0.1%). Germline and genes: mouse. The CDR3 end falls 1 residue outside the read, so it is completed with the germline J gene. The chain recombines TRBV31 with TRBJ2-4; D possibly corresponds to TRBD1 (6 bases). CDR3 length equals 15 residues. V lost 1 base, J lost 6 bases, and 17 bases lay in between. The germline V gene has CDR1 GKSSPN and CDR2 SITVG. Incomplete CDR3 DNA: TGTGCCTGGAGTCCAAACCCAGGGGATGGGAACACCTTGTAC. Translation gives CAWSPNPGDGNTLY. The entire CDR3 protein is CAWSPNPGDGNTLYF.

A few counts support this clone. Mouse germline and gene names are used. The sequence runs out 1 residue before the end of the CDR3; the remainder is reconstructed from the germline J gene. The J gene is TRBJ1-4, the V gene TRBV14; no clear D gene. The CDR3 has 15 residues. The V and J ends lost 2 bases and 0 bases respectively, with 8 bases between them. From germline, CDR1 is SGHDT and CDR2 FRDEAV. CDR3 DNA (partial): TGTGCCAGCAGTTTGGTGGGGTTTTCCAACGAAAGATTATTT. Its protein is CASSLVGFSNERLF. The CDR3, in full, reads CASSLVGFSNERLFF.

As for this clone: Gene names are mouse gene names. The read is 1 residue too short to cover the CDR3 end, so that end is filled in from the germline J gene. The chain joins TRBV13-3 to TRBJ2-7, with 7 bases lining up with TRBD1. The J segment lost 6 bases and the V segment lost 2 bases, leaving 8 bases of the junction unmatched. The germline gives CDR1 NNHDY, CDR2 SYVADS. The CDR3 is 14 residues long. The CDR3 protein is CASSEGDREGEQYF. CDR3 DNA (partial): TGTGCCAGCAGTGAAGGAGACAGGGAGGGTGAACAGTAC.